This is a list of T cell receptor beta chains from one sample in a study of CDR3 diversity in severe acne. MiXCR was run by TCRdb on the PCR reads, yielding one entry per CDR3 protein. Altogether about 93,000 distinct CDR3 sequences are present, about 48% being singletons, with the ten largest covering 10%. Source material: blood. Receptors originate from a male donor in good health, serving as a control. CDR3s include the opening cysteine and the closing phenylalanine or tryptophan. Only part of the rows carry a size: once, few, many, or a class if the clone is expanded.

J: TRBJ2-2; length: 21; V: TRBV25-1; size: many; CDR3: CASSGQGKNLGKSANTGELFF
J: TRBJ2-7; length: 14; V: TRBV28; size: many; CDR3: CASSKRGLRYEQYF
J: TRBJ1-3; length: 12; V: TRBV29-1; size: many; CDR3: CSVQVSGNTIYF
J: TRBJ2-7; length: 13; V: TRBV7-9; size: many; CDR3: CASSALGAYEQYF
J: TRBJ2-1; length: 17; V: TRBV10-1; size: once; CDR3: CASSEYDSGRKRNEQFF
J: TRBJ2-7; length: 15; V: TRBV10-1; size: .; CDR3: CASSGAGTGIYEQYF
J: TRBJ1-6; length: 14; V: TRBV7-8; size: .; CDR3: CASSLAANNSPLHF
J: TRBJ2-5; length: 13; V: TRBV6-5; size: .; CDR3: CASSWDRRETQYF
J: TRBJ1-1; length: 15; V: TRBV9; size: few; CDR3: CASSFEARGVTEAFF
J: TRBJ1-5; length: 14; V: TRBV2; size: .; CDR3: CASSKGQANQPQHF
J: TRBJ1-3; length: 14; V: TRBV19; size: many; CDR3: CASTSGASGNTIYF
J: TRBJ1-1; length: 13; V: TRBV24-1; size: .; CDR3: CASSRKVGTEAFF
J: TRBJ2-5; length: 15; V: TRBV18; size: many; CDR3: CASSTGLGPGGTQYF
J: TRBJ2-5; length: 15; V: TRBV6-6; size: .; CDR3: CASSYGTSGLVAQYF
J: TRBJ1-5; length: 14; V: TRBV2; size: .; CDR3: CASSRDGGWQPQHF
J: TRBJ1-5; length: 14; V: TRBV19; size: .; CDR3: CASSRETEHQPQHF
J: TRBJ2-5; length: 11; V: TRBV20-1; size: many; CDR3: CSATRAETQYF
J: TRBJ2-7; length: 18; V: TRBV9; size: .; CDR3: CASSVARRDRDSSYEQYF
J: TRBJ1-1; length: 23; V: TRBV5-1; size: once; CDR3: CASSQPLMTARDRIRTMNTEAFF
J: TRBJ2-7; length: 13; V: TRBV6-1; size: many; CDR3: CASTRTDYYEQYF
J: TRBJ2-7; length: 14; V: TRBV29-1; size: many; CDR3: CSVEGAGSSYEQYF
J: TRBJ2-3; length: 19; V: TRBV6-6; size: many; CDR3: CASSYSVAGDKESTDTQYF
J: TRBJ2-7; length: 16; V: TRBV20-1; size: .; CDR3: CSANGLAGSAPYEQYF
J: TRBJ2-2; length: 15; V: TRBV6-5; size: many; CDR3: CASSPPGTGRGELFF
J: TRBJ2-2; length: 13; V: TRBV2; size: .; CDR3: CASTGQGGGELFF
J: TRBJ1-6; length: 15; V: TRBV10-3; size: .; CDR3: CAISESGRGNSPLHF
J: TRBJ2-7; length: 14; V: TRBV20-1; size: many; CDR3: CSAYSGTGFHEQYF
J: TRBJ2-3; length: 14; V: TRBV20-1; size: .; CDR3: CSAPIAGVVDTQYF
J: TRBJ1-6; length: 16; V: TRBV7-9; size: .; CDR3: CASSNLNDGGRSPLHF
J: TRBJ2-3; length: 13; V: TRBV24-1; size: few; CDR3: CATTDRGGNTQYF
J: TRBJ2-7; length: 17; V: TRBV4-2; size: once; CDR3: CASSQDGLAGGTYEQYF
J: TRBJ2-4; length: 17; V: TRBV5-1; size: .; CDR3: CASSLGGGQGAKNIQYF
J: TRBJ1-4; length: 16; V: TRBV2; size: .; CDR3: CASSVATGLTNEKLFF
J: TRBJ1-4; length: 14; V: TRBV2; size: .; CDR3: CASNPGRQVLTLFF
J: TRBJ1-2; length: 15; V: TRBV2; size: .; CDR3: CASSDRGRFNYGYTF
J: TRBJ1-3; length: 17; V: TRBV11-2; size: few; CDR3: CASSLDPSPWSGNTIYF
J: TRBJ1-2; length: 14; V: TRBV4-1; size: .; CDR3: CASSADSGLYGYTF
J: TRBJ2-3; length: 15; V: TRBV7-7; size: .; CDR3: CASSLWGTVTDTQYF
J: TRBJ1-2; length: 14; V: TRBV27; size: .; CDR3: CASRSAGLWYGYTF
J: TRBJ2-7; length: 13; V: TRBV20-1; size: .; CDR3: CSAGAGATIEQYF
J: TRBJ1-2; length: 13; V: TRBV6-1; size: many; CDR3: CASSEWGARGYTF
J: TRBJ2-6; length: 15; V: TRBV19; size: .; CDR3: CASSIVPAGANVLTF
J: TRBJ1-2; length: 12; V: TRBV15; size: .; CDR3: CATSRANYGYTF
J: TRBJ2-7; length: 17; V: TRBV20-1; size: .; CDR3: CKIGRDPLAGDYYEQYF
J: TRBJ2-3; length: 17; V: TRBV24-1; size: once; CDR3: CATSDFASGPSTDTQYF
J: TRBJ2-7; length: 15; V: TRBV27; size: .; CDR3: CASSPDVYMDYEQYF
J: TRBJ2-5; length: 16; V: TRBV7-9; size: many; CDR3: CASSLVGSGSQETQYF
J: TRBJ2-3; length: 18; V: TRBV7-9; size: many; CDR3: CASSSSVTSGGHTDTQYF
J: TRBJ2-5; length: 14; V: TRBV7-6; size: .; CDR3: CASSQRASQETQYF
J: TRBJ2-5; length: 13; V: TRBV2; size: few; CDR3: CASSGYGVETQYF
J: TRBJ2-5; length: 12; V: TRBV28; size: .; CDR3: CASSWVGGTQYF
J: TRBJ1-2; length: 14; V: TRBV10-3; size: .; CDR3: CASSTGQGLYGYTF
J: TRBJ1-1; length: 13; V: TRBV12-3/TRBV12-4; size: .; CDR3: CAISLQYSAEAFF
J: TRBJ1-1; length: 15; V: TRBV27; size: .; CDR3: CASRSSRGANTEALF
J: TRBJ2-7; length: 13; V: TRBV29-1; size: .; CDR3: CSVGPGQGTLQYF